Following are 21 T cell receptor beta chains from one sample sequenced in a study of blood T cell repertoires in COVID-19. The table came from immunoSEQ multiplex PCR; TCRdb's copy has only in-frame clones and leaves some out. The table lists approximately 350,000 clones, 75% to 90% of them singletons, with about 6% in the top ten. The material sequenced was peripheral blood. The receptors come from a woman aged 50 to 60 with COVID-19, enrolled during active disease.

The rearrangement links TRBV7-3 to TRBJ2-2; D may be TRBD2 (6 bases). V lost 2 bases to trimming and J lost 3 bases, with 10 bases between them. The CDR3 sequence is 15 residues long. CDR1 is SGHTA and CDR2 is FQGTGA in the germline V gene. CDR3 sequence reads: CASSLGGEHTGELFF. DNA of the CDR3: TGTGCCAGCAGCTTAGGAGGGGAACACACCGGGGAGCTGTTTTTT.

The chain employs TRBV5-6 and TRBJ2-3; D perhaps matches TRBD2 (6 bases). CDR1 is SGHDT and CDR2 is YYEEEE in the germline V gene. The CDR3 loop spans 15 amino acids. V lost 0 bases and J lost 6, with 14 bases in between. DNA of the CDR3: TGTGCCAGCAGCTTGGGGCCCCTGGAGGGGGATACGCAGTATTTT. Protein: CASSLGPLEGDTQYF.

The chain is built from TRBV14 and TRBJ1-4, with D unclear. This CDR3 has 15 residues. Germline V gene data show CDR1 as SGHDN and CDR2 as FVKESK. Trimming stripped 6 bases from V and 4 bases from J, with 15 bases between. CDR3 loop: CASRRMAGSNEKLFF. CDR3 in DNA: TGTGCCAGCAGGCGTATGGCGGGGAGTAATGAAAAACTGTTTTTT.

This chain links TRBV12-3 or TRBV12-4 with TRBJ2-2, with 7 bases that match TRBD1. The CDR3 length is 13 residues. After removal of 6 bases from V and 5 bases from J, the junction contained 3 bases not matched to a gene. The CDR3 nucleotides are TGTGCCAGCAGAGCAGGGGGAACCGGGGAGCTGTTTTTT. Its translation: CASRAGGTGELFF.

The chain has TRBV18 and TRBJ2-1; D is unclear. Trimming took off 3 bases at V and 2 bases at J, with 26 bases between the two ends. The CDR3 consists of 20 residues. Looked up from germline, CDR1 is KGHSH and CDR2 is LQKENI. The CDR3 is CASSPDLRSLESQAYNEQFF. The DNA of the CDR3 is TGTGCCAGCTCACCGGATTTAAGATCCTTAGAGTCTCAGGCCTACAATGAGCAGTTCTTC.

The rearrangement uses TRBV6-5 and TRBJ2-7, with D perhaps matching TRBD2 (6 bases). Trimming pared 8 bases from V and 3 bases from J, leaving 11 bases between. This CDR3 region has 12 residues. Germline lookup yields CDR1 MNHEY and CDR2 SVGAGI. The CDR3 sequence is CASRDLYYEQYF. Here the CDR3 DNA reads TGTGCCAGCCGGGACTTATACTACGAGCAGTACTTC.

The CDR3 nucleotides read TGCGCCAGCAGCTCCCTGAGCGGACAGGGCTACGAGCAGTACTTC. This encodes CASSSLSGQGYEQYF. This chain links TRBV5-1 with TRBJ2-7, with TRBD1 matching 8 bases. CDR1 is SGHRS and CDR2 is YFSETQ in the germline V gene. This CDR3 is built from 15 residues. Trimming at V came to 3 bases and at J to 3 bases, leaving 8 bases not matched to a gene.

This clone was observed a handful of times. The chain joins TRBV30 to TRBJ2-3; D is undetermined. Germline CDR1 GTSNPN, CDR2 SVGIG (reference sequence). CDR3 length: 14 amino acids. Trimming pared 0 bases from V and 3 bases from J, leaving 10 bases between. CDR3 in amino acids: CAWSVGLATDTQYF. In DNA form, the CDR3 reads TGTGCCTGGAGTGTCGGGTTGGCAACAGATACGCAGTATTTT. Together with reference TRBV30 and TRBJ2-3, the CDR3 gives the full variable domain: SQTIHQWPATLVQPVGSPLSLECTVEGTSNPNLYWYRQAAGRGLQLLFYSVGIGQISSEVPQNLSASRPQDRQFILSSKKLLLSDSGFYLCAWSVGLATDTQYFGPGTRLTVL.

This clone was observed once. The chain uses TRBV18 and TRBJ1-1; unclear D gene. Germline V CDR1 and CDR2: KGHSH, LQKENI. V dropped 0 bases and J dropped 1 base, with 15 bases sitting between them. The CDR3 is made up of 17 amino acids. CDR3 amino acids: CASSPPDGQVGNTEAFF. In DNA form, the CDR3 reads TGTGCCAGCTCACCACCGGATGGGCAGGTGGGGAACACTGAAGCTTTCTTT.

V gene TRBV2 combines with J gene TRBJ1-1; the D is unclear. The CDR3 length is 13 residues. Germline lookup yields CDR1 SNHLY and CDR2 FYNNEI. V was trimmed by 0 bases and J by 4 bases, leaving 6 bases between them. The CDR3, as DNA: TGTGCCAGCAGTGAAGCACTCGGCACTGAAGCTTTCTTT. It translates to CASSEALGTEAFF. Using reference TRBV2 and TRBJ1-1 for the parts outside the CDR3, the full variable domain is EPEVTQTPSHQVTQMGQEVILRCVPISNHLYFYWYRQILGQKVEFLVSFYNNEISEKSEIFDDQFSVERPDGSNFTLKIRSTKLEDSAMYFCASSEALGTEAFFGQGTRLTVV.

The chain is built from TRBV6-4 and TRBJ2-5; tentative D call: TRBD2 (6 bases). CDR1 MRHNA and CDR2 SNTAGT come from the germline V gene. This CDR3 is built from 13 residues. The ends were cut back, 3 bases at V and 5 bases at J, with 10 bases in the middle. CDR3 sequence: CASSERAGETQYF. CDR3 bases: TGTGCCAGCAGTGAACGCGCGGGGGAGACCCAGTACTTC.

The V and J genes are TRBV3-1 (or the pseudogene TRBV3-2) and TRBJ2-7; 7 bases fit TRBD2. Germline V gene lookup returns CDR1 LGHDT and CDR2 YNNKEL (reference sequence). The V and J ends lost 0 bases and 3 bases, in that order; junction bases with no gene match: 2. The CDR3 runs 14 residues. CDR3 DNA: TGTGCCAGCAGCCAAGATGGGGGGGGCTACGAGCAGTACTTC. Translated: CASSQDGGGYEQYF.

The V gene is TRBV20-1, the J gene TRBJ2-4; D gene uncertain. Germline V gives CDR1 DFQATT, CDR2 SNEGSKA (reference sequence). The CDR3 contains 17 residues. The ends were cut back, 3 bases at V and 0 bases at J, with 18 bases in the middle. As DNA, the CDR3 is TGCAGTGCTAGTTTTCTAGGTGATAGGAGAGCCAAAAACATTCAGTACTTC. Amino acid sequence: CSASFLGDRRAKNIQYF.

The J gene is TRBJ1-2, the V gene TRBV5-6; no clear D. Germline loops: CDR1 SGHDT, CDR2 YYEEEE. The V gene lost 0 bases and the J gene lost 6 bases, with 12 bases spanning the gap. The CDR3 length is 14 residues. In DNA, the CDR3 is TGTGCCAGCAGCTTGGCTGGCCCCCCGAATGGCTACACCTTC. Its protein is CASSLAGPPNGYTF.

The chain employs TRBV12-5 and TRBJ1-1, with a tentative D call TRBD1 (6 bases). Trimming shortened V by 4 bases and J by 0 bases, and 18 bases separated the two germline ends. Germline V CDR1 and CDR2: LGHNT, FRNRAP. The CDR3 loop spans 17 amino acids. The CDR3 sequence: CASGSDYRVRMNTEAFF. The DNA of the CDR3 is TGTGCTAGTGGTTCCGATTACAGGGTAAGGATGAACACTGAAGCTTTCTTT.

The rearrangement joins TRBV18 to TRBJ2-3; no clear D gene. CDR1 and CDR2 from the germline V gene are KGHSH and LQKENI. CDR3 length equals 13 residues. V was trimmed by 6 bases and J by 4 bases, leaving 11 bases between them. CDR3 protein: CASSPDIPDTQYF. The CDR3 region has the DNA TGTGCCAGCTCCCCCGACATACCAGATACGCAGTATTTT.

The chain joins TRBV18 to TRBJ2-2; perhaps TRBD2 as D (6 bases). CDR3 size: 16 residues. Germline lookup yields CDR1 KGHSH and CDR2 LQKENI. The V gene lost 2 bases and the J gene lost 2 bases, with 12 bases spanning the gap. The CDR3 DNA sequence: TGTGCCAGCTCACCAAGGGTCGGGGGAAACACCGGGGAGCTGTTTTTT. Translation gives CASSPRVGGNTGELFF.

The CDR3 nucleotides are TGTGCCAGCAGTCCCAGCTCTGCCCAGGGATCTGGAAACACCATATATTTT. This translates into CASSPSSAQGSGNTIYF. J is TRBJ1-3 and V is TRBV7-6, with a tentative D call TRBD1 (5 bases). The V and J ends lost 6 bases and 1 base respectively, with 19 bases between them. The CDR3 extends over 17 amino acids. Germline V lookup: CDR1 SGHVS, CDR2 FNYEAQ.

This clone was detected a few times. This CDR3 reads CASVTGTESSNQPQHF. CDR3 in DNA: TGTGCTAGTGTTACAGGGACCGAGAGTAGCAATCAGCCCCAGCATTTT. This chain links TRBV12-5 with TRBJ1-5; D is perhaps TRBD1 (6 bases). This CDR3 spans 16 amino acids. CDR1 LGHNT and CDR2 FRNRAP come from the germline V gene. The ends were cut back, 7 bases at V and 0 bases at J, with 16 bases in the middle.

The rearrangement joins TRBV7-6 to TRBJ2-2, with 7 bases aligning to TRBD2. Germline V gene sequence: CDR1 SGHVS, CDR2 FNYEAQ. The CDR3 runs 15 residues. Trimming at V came to 1 base and at J to 4 bases, leaving 3 bases not matched to a gene. The CDR3 loop reads CASSLGTRGTGELFF. The CDR3 nucleotides are TGTGCCAGCAGCTTAGGGACTAGAGGCACCGGGGAGCTGTTTTTT.

This clone was seen only a few times. CDR3 amino acids: CASSFTGLSTGELFF. CDR3 in DNA: TGCGCCAGCAGCTTTACAGGGCTGTCCACCGGGGAGCTGTTTTTT. The chain links TRBV5-1 to TRBJ2-2, with D possibly TRBD1 on 6 matching bases. Germline CDR1 reads SGHRS; CDR2 reads YFSETQ. V lost 2 bases, J lost 4 bases, and 12 bases lay in between. The CDR3 is made up of 15 amino acids.